This T cell receptor beta chain was recorded in a study of blood T cell repertoires in COVID-19. Looked up from germline, CDR1 is SGHTA and CDR2 is FQGTGA. This CDR3 is built from 15 residues. V was pared by 8 bases and J by 10 bases, with 9 bases of the junction left unmatched. This table comes from immunoSEQ multiplex PCR, and its TCRdb copy is limited to in-frame clones, with some not included. The sample has some 70,000 clones; 65% to 85% are singletons. This chain uses TRBV7-3 with TRBJ2-1, with 15 positions matching TRBD2. The sequence came from a woman aged 55-70 years with acute or convalescent COVID-19. Sequencing input: peripheral blood. The CDR3 loop reads CASRLAGTSGGEQFF. The CDR3 nucleotides read TGTGCCAGCCGCCTTGCCGGGACTAGCGGGGGGGAGCAGTTCTTC.